This T cell receptor beta chain was documented in a study of blood T cell repertoires in COVID-19. Study-wide background: In each case, the material was cDNA or gDNA derived from T cells, B-cell-depleted T cells, or PBMCs.

TCRdb keeps only in-frame clones here, not all; method: immunoSEQ multiplex PCR. Found here are just under 60,000 clones, about 80% of them singletons; the top ten hold about 8.8%. V was pared by 0 bases and J by 4 bases, with 12 bases between. CDR3 length: 15 amino acids. The V gene's germline CDR1 is ENHRY and CDR2 SYGVKD. While infection was still active, Seattle patients were enrolled and then followed longitudinally. The chain combines TRBV10-3 with TRBJ1-2; D ambiguous. The sequenced sample consisted of peripheral blood. The sequence derives from a man of 80 years or more with COVID-19, enrolled during active disease. CDR3 loop: CAISESTGMGYGYTF. CDR3 bases: TGTGCCATCAGTGAGTCGACGGGGATGGGCTATGGCTACACCTTC.